Shown below are 22 T cell receptor beta chains from a single sample sequenced in a study of cytomegalovirus exposure and HLA in healthy donors. PCR was performed using 60 Vbeta and 13 Jbeta primers. Measured with immunoSEQ multiplex PCR; TCRdb has only the in-frame clones, and not every one. Of about 170,000 clones in the sample, about 75% were seen once. The specimen sequenced was PBMCs. Receptor source: a female donor in good health and CMV-seronegative.

This clone was found once. V is TRBV6-5 and J is TRBJ1-3, with a possible D match to TRBD1 (6 bases). CDR1 and CDR2 (germline): MNHEY, SVGAGI. V dropped 5 bases and J dropped 0 bases, with 11 bases sitting between them. This CDR3 has 15 residues. CDR3 coding DNA: TGTGCCAGCAGTAGACAGGCCCACTCTGGAAACACCATATATTTT. It specifies CASSRQAHSGNTIYF.

The genes are TRBV12-5 and TRBJ1-1; 7 bases line up with TRBD1. Germline V gives CDR1 LGHNT, CDR2 FRNRAP. There are 14 residues in the CDR3. V trimming: 6 bases; J trimming: 5 bases; junction bases outside the gene matches: 9. The CDR3 nucleotides read TGTGCTAGTGGCCCCTCAGGGGGAGGAACTGAAGCTTTCTTT. This codes for CASGPSGGGTEAFF.

The CDR3 is CASSLGRGFGNQPQHF. The CDR3 DNA sequence: TGTGCCAGCAGTTTAGGGAGGGGGTTCGGCAATCAGCCCCAGCATTTT. This chain joins TRBV27 and TRBJ1-5, with TRBD1 as a possible D gene (6 bases). CDR1 and CDR2 (germline): MNHEY, SMNVEV (reference sequence). This CDR3 spans 16 amino acids. Trimming pared 2 bases from V and 2 bases from J, leaving 13 bases between.

The chain couples TRBV6-1 to TRBJ1-1, with D tentatively TRBD1 (5 bases). Germline loops: CDR1 MNHNS, CDR2 SASEGT. V lost 10 bases and J lost 3, with 15 bases in between. The CDR3 extends over 13 amino acids. Here the CDR3 DNA reads TGTGCCAATGGGAAGGGGAGGTACACTGAAGCTTTCTTT. Protein product: CANGKGRYTEAFF.

J is TRBJ1-5 and V is TRBV19; the match to TRBD1 covers 8 bases. The ends lost 7 bases at V and 2 bases at J; junction bases unmatched: 7. Germline CDR1 reads LNHDA; CDR2 reads SQIVND (reference sequence). CDR3 size: 15 residues. CDR3 sequence (DNA): TGTGCCAGTACCCCGGACAGGGCAGGCAATCAGCCCCAGCATTTT. This translates into CASTPDRAGNQPQHF.

Only one count was recorded for this clone. The chain recombines TRBV5-1 with TRBJ1-1; D not certain. CDR1 is SGHRS, CDR2 YFSETQ, per germline. V lost 0 bases to trimming and J lost 1 base, with 10 bases between them. The CDR3 runs to 15 residues. CDR3 amino acids: CASSLGRRKNTEAFF. The CDR3 bases are TGCGCCAGCAGCTTGGGGAGACGGAAGAACACTGAAGCTTTCTTT.

This chain uses TRBV19 with TRBJ1-5; 7 bases are shared with TRBD1. V trimming: 6 bases; J trimming: 2 bases; junction bases outside the gene matches: 7. The CDR3 has 15 amino acids. CDR1 is LNHDA, CDR2 SQIVND, per germline (reference sequence). This chain's CDR3 is CASRPLTGGNQPQHF. CDR3 in DNA: TGTGCCAGTAGACCTCTCACAGGGGGCAATCAGCCCCAGCATTTT.

The rearrangement joins TRBV30 to TRBJ2-5; 9 bases are a match to TRBD2. V shed 2 bases and J 1 base; nucleotides not matched to a gene: 5. Germline V gene lookup returns CDR1 GTSNPN and CDR2 SVGIG (reference sequence). CDR3 size: 15 residues. The CDR3 here is CAWSRLAGSQETQYF. The CDR3 DNA follows: TGTGCCTGGAGTAGGCTAGCGGGGAGCCAAGAGACCCAGTACTTC.

J is TRBJ2-2 and V is TRBV10-1; D perhaps matches TRBD1 (5 bases). The CDR3 is 12 amino acids. The V gene lost 3 bases and the J gene lost 7 bases, with 6 bases spanning the gap. Germline V gene data show CDR1 as WNHNN and CDR2 as SYGVQD (reference sequence). The CDR3 protein is CASSDRDGELFF. In DNA form, the CDR3 reads TGCGCCAGCAGTGACAGGGACGGGGAGCTGTTTTTT.

The chain links TRBV7-3 to TRBJ1-2; TRBD1 might be the D (5 bases). Trimming left V 2 bases short and J 7 bases short, with 11 bases between. Germline CDR1 and CDR2: SGHTA and FQGTGA. This CDR3 has 13 amino acids. The CDR3 protein is CASSLGGDRGYTF. Written as DNA, the CDR3 is TGTGCCAGCAGCTTAGGGGGGGATCGTGGCTACACCTTC.

Only a few counts were recorded for this clone. V usage is TRBV4-2 and J usage is TRBJ1-2; D not resolved. Germline-derived CDR1 and CDR2 are LGHNA and YNFKEQ. V was trimmed by 1 base and J by 2 bases, leaving 5 bases between them. The CDR3 is made up of 13 amino acids. The CDR3 DNA reads as TGTGCCAGCAGCCAAGGGGAGAACTATGGCTACACCTTC. Protein product: CASSQGENYGYTF.

The V and J genes are TRBV6-5 and TRBJ1-1; D is unresolved. Trimming left V 6 bases short and J 4 bases short, with 12 bases between. Germline-derived CDR1 and CDR2 are MNHEY and SVGAGI. The CDR3 length is 13 residues. The CDR3 loop reads CASSRLSGTEAFF. The CDR3 region has the DNA TGTGCCAGCAGCCGCCTGTCCGGCACTGAAGCTTTCTTT.

The V call is TRBV7-9, the J call TRBJ1-2, with 8 bases lining up with TRBD1. CDR3 length: 15 residues. In germline, CDR1 is SEHNR, CDR2 FQNEAQ (reference sequence). Trimming removed 5 bases from V and 5 bases from J; junction bases left unmatched: 10. The CDR3 region is CASSPEGQGAYGYTF. The CDR3 nucleotides read TGTGCCAGCAGCCCCGAAGGGCAGGGGGCGTATGGCTACACCTTC.

The rearrangement links TRBV11-2 to TRBJ2-2, with a weak D call TRBD2 (5 bases). V lost 3 bases to trimming and J lost 7 bases, with 12 bases between them. Germline V gene sequence: CDR1 SGHAT, CDR2 FQNNGV. This CDR3 spans 14 amino acids. CDR3 DNA: TGTGCCAGCAGCTTCGGACTGCTCGGCGGGGAGCTGTTTTTT. Translation: CASSFGLLGGELFF.

The chain joins TRBV11-2 to TRBJ2-1, with 7 bases identical to TRBD1. This CDR3 is 14 amino acids long. Unmatched junction bases numbered 5, after V lost 5 bases and J lost 4 bases. Per germline, CDR1 SGHAT and CDR2 FQNNGV. CDR3 in amino acids: CASSTGTVYNEQFF. The CDR3, as DNA: TGTGCCAGCAGCACCGGGACAGTTTACAATGAGCAGTTCTTC.

The chain links TRBV7-2 to TRBJ2-3, with unresolved D. V lost 5 bases and J 0 bases, leaving 9 bases between the germline ends. In germline, CDR1 is SGHTA, CDR2 FQGNSA. CDR3 length equals 14 residues. DNA for the CDR3: TGTGCCAGCAGCACCCAGACTAGCACAGATACGCAGTATTTT. This sequence encodes CASSTQTSTDTQYF.

The CDR3 protein is CASSQLGTSGNSYEQYF. CDR3 nucleotides: TGCGCCAGCAGCCAACTAGGGACTAGCGGAAACTCCTACGAGCAGTACTTC. The chain employs TRBV4-1 and TRBJ2-7, with 11 positions matching TRBD2. Germline assignment: CDR1 MGHRA and CDR2 YSYEKL. This CDR3 is built from 17 residues. Trimming at V came to 2 bases and at J to 0 bases, leaving 6 bases not matched to a gene.

The rearrangement links TRBV7-3 to TRBJ2-5; 11 nucleotides align to TRBD2. This CDR3 has 15 residues. Germline trimming cut 5 bases from V and 5 bases from J; bases unmatched to any gene: 7. The germline V gene encodes CDR1 SGHTA and CDR2 FQGTGA. This CDR3 is CASSPTSGGPETQYF. In DNA, the CDR3 is TGTGCCAGCAGCCCCACTAGCGGGGGCCCGGAGACCCAGTACTTC.

This chain joins TRBV28 and TRBJ2-1; 11 positions agree with TRBD2. The CDR3 is made up of 15 amino acids. In germline, CDR1 is MDHEN, CDR2 SYDVKM. Trimming cost V 5 bases and J 7 bases; bases outside gene matches: 7. In nucleotides, the CDR3 is TGTGCCAGCAGTACTACTAGCGGGAGACCTAATGAGCAGTTCTTC. The encoded protein is CASSTTSGRPNEQFF.

J is TRBJ2-3 and V is TRBV5-8; TRBD2 matches 8 bases. CDR3 length: 16 residues. Germline loops: CDR1 SGHTS, CDR2 YDEGEE. With 5 bases clipped from V and 0 bases from J, the junction kept 8 bases outside the gene matches. The CDR3 region has the DNA TGTGCCAGCAGACATAGCGGGGCAGCGAGCACAGATACGCAGTATTTT. It specifies CASRHSGAASTDTQYF.

V usage is TRBV7-2 and J usage is TRBJ2-7; 15 bases line up with TRBD2. This CDR3 has 18 amino acids. Per germline, CDR1 SGHTA and CDR2 FQGNSA. V dropped 10 bases and J dropped 0; count of bases not matched to a gene: 13. The CDR3 nucleotides read TGTGCCAATAAAGAAACGGGACTAGCGGGAGGAATCTCCTACGAGCAGTACTTC. Translation gives CANKETGLAGGISYEQYF.

The CDR3 is CASSGDRVDTGELFF. The DNA for the CDR3 is TGTGCCAGCAGTGGAGACAGGGTAGACACCGGGGAGCTGTTTTTT. The J gene is TRBJ2-2, the V gene TRBV2, with 7 bases that match TRBD1. The germline gives CDR1 SNHLY, CDR2 FYNNEI. V was pared by 4 bases and J by 3 bases, with 5 bases of the junction left unmatched. This CDR3 has 15 residues. Full variable domain (remainder filled in from reference TRBV2 and TRBJ2-2): EPEVTQTPSHQVTQMGQEVILRCVPISNHLYFYWYRQILGQKVEFLVSFYNNEISEKSEIFDDQFSVERPDGSNFTLKIRSTKLEDSAMYFCASSGDRVDTGELFFGEGSRLTVL.